The 28 T cell receptor beta chains listed next were all sequenced from one sample in a study of technical replicates of blood from a handful of donors. Profiled with immunoSEQ multiplex PCR; TCRdb holds only in-frame clones, not every one. This sample has approximately 79,000 clones, with 96% found just once. The sequenced sample consisted of T cells isolated from PBMCs. These receptors were obtained from a human donor in good health.

This rearrangement joins TRBV29-1 to TRBJ1-4, with D unclear. V was clipped by 5 bases and J by 8 bases, with 12 bases between them. The CDR3 extends over 12 amino acids. Germline V CDR1 and CDR2: SQVTM, ANQGSEA. This CDR3 is CSVYDVGEKLFF. The CDR3, as DNA: TGCAGCGTTTATGACGTGGGCGAAAAACTGTTTTTT. Filled out from reference TRBV29-1 and TRBJ1-4, the complete variable domain reads SAVISQKPSRDICQRGTSLTIQCQVDSQVTMMFWYRQQPGQSLTLIATANQGSEATYESGFVIDKFPISRPNLTFSTLTVSNMSPEDSSIYLCSVYDVGEKLFFGSGTQLSVL.

The chain recombines TRBV7-3 with TRBJ2-3; perhaps TRBD1 as D (6 bases). V was trimmed by 2 bases and J by 5 bases, leaving 14 bases between them. The CDR3 runs to 15 residues. Per germline, CDR1 SGHTA and CDR2 FQGTGA. CDR3 sequence: CASSLGRKGEDTQYF. The CDR3 DNA reads as TGTGCCAGCAGCTTAGGGCGTAAGGGGGAAGATACGCAGTATTTT.

The V gene is TRBV9, the J gene TRBJ1-2; D perhaps matches TRBD1 (5 bases). Germline V gene lookup returns CDR1 SGDLS and CDR2 YYNGEE. The V end lost 4 bases, the J end lost 8 bases, and 24 bases lay between the germline ends. There are 16 residues in the CDR3. CDR3 DNA sequence: TGTGCCAGCAGCCTCCACATCTTGGGGGGGTCAAGCGGCTACACCTTC. This translates into CASSLHILGGSSGYTF. Full variable domain (outside the CDR3, taken from reference TRBV9 and TRBJ1-2): DSGVTQTPKHLITATGQRVTLRCSPRSGDLSVYWYQQSLDQGLQFLIQYYNGEERAKGNILERFSAQQFPDLHSELNLSSLELGDSALYFCASSLHILGGSSGYTFGSGTRLTVV.

The rearrangement links TRBV19 to TRBJ1-1; 9 positions match TRBD1. Germline V gene lookup returns CDR1 LNHDA and CDR2 SQIVND (reference sequence). J gave up 8 bases and V 7 bases, and 2 bases lay outside the gene matches. The CDR3 consists of 11 residues. The CDR3 DNA sequence: TGTGCCAGTAAAGGGACAGGGGAAGCTTTCTTT. Translation: CASKGTGEAFF. The variable domain in full, with the rest retrieved from reference TRBV19 and TRBJ1-1, is DGGITQSPKYLFRKEGQNVTLSCEQNLNHDAMYWYRQDPGQGLRLIYYSQIVNDFQKGDIAEGYSVSREKKESFPLTVTSAQKNPTAFYLCASKGTGEAFFGQGTRLTVV.

The chain carries TRBV9 and TRBJ2-3, with 15 bases fitting TRBD2. Germline-derived CDR1 and CDR2 are SGDLS and YYNGEE. This CDR3 has 17 residues. Unmatched junction bases numbered 9, after V lost 3 bases and J lost 7 bases. This CDR3 is CASSERGGLAGGYTQYF. CDR3 nucleotides: TGTGCCAGCAGCGAGAGAGGAGGACTAGCGGGAGGGTATACGCAGTATTTT.

J is TRBJ2-7 and V is TRBV9; maybe TRBD2 (6 bases). V was shortened by 4 bases and J by 5 bases, with 19 bases between the two germline ends. Looked up from germline, CDR1 is SGDLS and CDR2 is YYNGEE. This CDR3 is 15 amino acids long. The CDR3, as DNA: TGTGCCAGCAGCCCCACATGGGGGAGGAGAAACGAGCAGTACTTC. Its protein is CASSPTWGRRNEQYF.

V and J are TRBV2 and TRBJ2-5, with D unresolved. The ends were cut back, 1 base at V and 5 bases at J, with 5 bases in the middle. Germline V gives CDR1 SNHLY, CDR2 FYNNEI. This CDR3 comprises 12 residues. As DNA, the CDR3 is TGTGCCAGCAGTGAAGATCGGGAGACCCAGTACTTC. It is translated as CASSEDRETQYF.

This clone has a single count. The rearrangement uses TRBV7-9 and TRBJ2-7, with D possibly being TRBD2 (5 bases). CDR3 length: 12 amino acids. Germline V lookup: CDR1 SEHNR, CDR2 FQNEAQ (reference sequence). The ends were cut back, 3 bases at V and 7 bases at J, with 10 bases in the middle. The CDR3 nucleotides are TGTGCCAGCAGCTTCGGACTGGGGGAGCAGTACTTC. Encoded protein: CASSFGLGEQYF.

The CDR3 is CAWSSLPPGLAGEGWETQYF. Written as DNA, the CDR3 is TGTGCCTGGAGCTCCCTACCCCCGGGACTAGCGGGAGAGGGTTGGGAGACCCAGTACTTC. This chain uses TRBV30 with TRBJ2-5; 14 bases map to TRBD2. The ends lost 3 bases at V and 5 bases at J; junction bases unmatched: 20. CDR3 size: 20 residues. Germline CDR1 reads GTSNPN; CDR2 reads SVGIG (reference sequence).

V and J are TRBV5-6 and TRBJ2-2, with TRBD1 matching over 7 bases. Per germline, CDR1 SGHDT and CDR2 YYEEEE. Trimming at V came to 4 bases and at J to 0 bases, leaving 15 bases not matched to a gene. CDR3 size: 19 residues. In nucleotides, the CDR3 is TGTGCCAGCAGCCTCGAACGAGGCCTGGACAGGACGAACACCGGGGAGCTGTTTTTT. It is translated as CASSLERGLDRTNTGELFF.

V and J are TRBV29-1 and TRBJ2-4; D might be TRBD1 (5 bases). In germline, CDR1 is SQVTM, CDR2 ANQGSEA. V gave up 4 bases and J gave up 2 bases, with 15 bases separating them. The CDR3 consists of 15 residues. CDR3 amino acids: CSVAWGSGPKNIQYF. CDR3 sequence (DNA): TGCAGCGTTGCTTGGGGCTCCGGACCCAAAAACATTCAGTACTTC.

The rearrangement joins TRBV15 to TRBJ1-2; TRBD1 agrees at 8 bases. The trim removed 4 bases at V and 5 bases at J, leaving 12 bases unmatched. The V gene's germline CDR1 is LNHNV and CDR2 YYDKDF (reference sequence). The length of the CDR3 is 16 residues. The CDR3 coding sequence is TGTGCCACCAGCACCCTCGGACAGGGAGGGCCTTATGGCTACACCTTC. Translated, it gives CATSTLGQGGPYGYTF.

J is TRBJ1-1 and V is TRBV7-3; possible D gene TRBD1, 5 bases. There are 13 residues in the CDR3. Per the germline V gene, CDR1 is SGHTA and CDR2 is FQGTGA. V was clipped by 2 bases and J by 4 bases, with 8 bases between them. The DNA for the CDR3 is TGTGCCAGCAGCTTAGATGGGGCCACTGAAGCTTTCTTT. Translating it yields CASSLDGATEAFF.

The chain carries TRBV7-9 and TRBJ1-1; D remains ambiguous. Trimming pared 7 bases from V and 7 bases from J, leaving 10 bases between. Germline CDR1 SEHNR, CDR2 FQNEAQ (reference sequence). This CDR3 has 11 residues. CDR3 sequence: CASTPTGEAFF. The DNA for the CDR3 is TGTGCCAGCACTCCCACTGGTGAAGCTTTCTTT.

This rearrangement joins TRBV27 to TRBJ2-2, with 8 bases identical to TRBD2. Germline V CDR1 and CDR2: MNHEY, SMNVEV (reference sequence). The junction had 3 bases not matched to a gene; V was cut back by 2 bases and J by 7 bases. CDR3 length: 14 residues. The DNA for the CDR3 is TGTGCCAGCAGTTTAGGGACTAGTCACGGGGAGCTGTTTTTT. Protein sequence: CASSLGTSHGELFF.

The J gene is TRBJ2-7, the V gene TRBV20-1, with D unresolved. The CDR3 covers 11 residues. In germline, CDR1 is DFQATT, CDR2 SNEGSKA (reference sequence). Trimming left V 5 bases short and J 4 bases short, with 9 bases between. CDR3 in amino acids: CSASTVYEQYF. CDR3 DNA sequence: TGCAGTGCTTCGACTGTTTACGAGCAGTACTTC.

V is TRBV5-6 and J is TRBJ2-1, with D hard to call. This CDR3 region has 14 residues. V was pared by 0 bases and J by 0 bases, with 4 bases between. CDR1 and CDR2 from the germline V gene are SGHDT and YYEEEE. This CDR3 is CASSLGASYNEQFF. In DNA form, the CDR3 reads TGTGCCAGCAGCTTGGGCGCCTCCTACAATGAGCAGTTCTTC.

The chain carries TRBV29-1 and TRBJ1-1; perhaps TRBD1 as D (5 bases). CDR1 and CDR2 from the germline V gene are SQVTM and ANQGSEA. CDR3 length: 12 amino acids. Deletions cut 3 bases from V and 4 bases from J, with 9 bases between. The DNA for the CDR3 is TGCAGCGTTGAGGGCGGGGCCACTGAAGCTTTCTTT. As protein: CSVEGGATEAFF. Complete variable domain (other parts from reference TRBV29-1 and TRBJ1-1): SAVISQKPSRDICQRGTSLTIQCQVDSQVTMMFWYRQQPGQSLTLIATANQGSEATYESGFVIDKFPISRPNLTFSTLTVSNMSPEDSSIYLCSVEGGATEAFFGQGTRLTVV.

The V and J genes are TRBV5-6 and TRBJ2-7; no definite D call. Per germline, CDR1 SGHDT and CDR2 YYEEEE. With 0 bases removed from V and 0 bases from J, the gap between germline ends came to 7 bases. This CDR3 spans 14 amino acids. In DNA, the CDR3 is TGTGCCAGCAGCTTGGGCCCGGTCTCCTACGAGCAGTACTTC. As protein: CASSLGPVSYEQYF. The full variable domain, with the rest looked up from reference TRBV5-6 and TRBJ2-7, is DAGVTQSPTHLIKTRGQQVTLRCSPKSGHDTVSWYQQALGQGPQFIFQYYEEEERQRGNFPDRFSGHQFPNYSSELNVNALLLGDSALYLCASSLGPVSYEQYFGPGTRLTVT.

V usage is TRBV30 and J usage is TRBJ2-5, with D perhaps TRBD2 (6 bases). The V gene lost 2 bases and the J gene lost 5 bases, with 12 bases spanning the gap. Germline V gene data show CDR1 as GTSNPN and CDR2 as SVGIG (reference sequence). The CDR3 runs to 13 residues. CDR3: CAWSMGGAETQYF. The CDR3 nucleotides read TGTGCCTGGAGTATGGGGGGAGCCGAGACCCAGTACTTC.

V gene TRBV27 combines with J gene TRBJ2-2; D may be TRBD2 (6 bases). Trimming stripped 5 bases from V and 7 bases from J, with 11 bases between. The CDR3 spans 13 residues. CDR1 and CDR2 (germline): MNHEY, SMNVEV (reference sequence). CDR3 protein: CASSRGEVGELFF. The CDR3 DNA sequence: TGTGCCAGCAGTCGCGGGGAAGTCGGGGAGCTGTTTTTT.

In its sample, this clone was seen once. The J gene is TRBJ1-5, the V gene TRBV28; unclear D gene. The V and J ends lost 5 bases and 7 bases respectively, with 12 bases between them. There are 13 residues in the CDR3. CDR1 is MDHEN, CDR2 SYDVKM, per germline. CDR3 protein: CASSPPPGQPQHF. The DNA for the CDR3 is TGTGCCAGCAGTCCCCCCCCGGGGCAGCCCCAGCATTTT.

The genes are TRBV27 and TRBJ2-5; 10 bases line up with TRBD1. CDR1 MNHEY and CDR2 SMNVEV come from the germline V gene (reference sequence). The CDR3 is 16 residues long. V shed 7 bases and J 2 bases; nucleotides not matched to a gene: 10. The CDR3, as DNA: TGTGCCAGCACCGACCGGGACAGGGGACGGCAAGAGACCCAGTACTTC. This gives the protein CASTDRDRGRQETQYF.

The V and J genes are TRBV18 and TRBJ2-5; TRBD2 might be the D (5 bases). This CDR3 is built from 14 residues. V dropped 5 bases and J dropped 4 bases, with 14 bases sitting between them. Germline CDR1 reads KGHSH; CDR2 reads LQKENI. The DNA of the CDR3 is TGTGCCAGCTCAAGGGCTCTGGGGAGAGAGACCCAGTACTTC. Translation: CASSRALGRETQYF.

The chain combines TRBV2 with TRBJ1-4, with 7 bases that match TRBD1. This CDR3 has 19 residues. The germline CDR1 and CDR2 sequences are SNHLY and FYNNEI. J lost 1 base, V lost 5 bases, and 16 bases had no gene match. The CDR3 DNA reads TGTGCCAGCAGTTCGTTTCCAGGGGGTGCTTATCTAACTAATGAAAAACTGTTTTTT. This encodes CASSSFPGGAYLTNEKLFF.

V and J are TRBV11-2 and TRBJ2-2; a weak D match, TRBD2 (7 bases). V dropped 3 bases and J dropped 5 bases, with 10 bases sitting between them. The CDR3 is made up of 14 amino acids. The germline V gene has CDR1 SGHAT and CDR2 FQNNGV. CDR3 region: CASSLGGATGELFF. The DNA for the CDR3 is TGTGCCAGCAGCTTGGGGGGGGCGACCGGGGAGCTGTTTTTT. Full variable domain (remainder filled in from reference TRBV11-2 and TRBJ2-2): EAGVAQSPRYKIIEKRQSVAFWCNPISGHATLYWYQQILGQGPKLLIQFQNNGVVDDSQLPKDRFSAERLKGVDSTLKIQPAKLEDSAVYLCASSLGGATGELFFGEGSRLTVL.

This chain uses TRBV6-6 with TRBJ2-5, with D perhaps TRBD2 (5 bases). From germline, CDR1 is MNHNY and CDR2 SVGAGI (reference sequence). The CDR3 is made up of 13 amino acids. V gave up 2 bases and J gave up 11 bases, with 15 bases separating them. CDR3 protein: CASSYIPGGEQYF. CDR3 sequence (DNA): TGTGCCAGCAGTTACATTCCGGGTGGGGAGCAGTACTTC.

The chain combines TRBV29-1 with TRBJ1-1; TRBD1 might be the D (6 bases). V was trimmed by 7 bases and J by 0 bases, leaving 12 bases between them. The CDR3 length is 13 residues. The germline V gene encodes CDR1 SQVTM and CDR2 ANQGSEA. CDR3 loop: CSASDRLNTEAFF. As DNA, the CDR3 is TGCAGCGCATCAGACAGGTTGAACACTGAAGCTTTCTTT.